Below, 10 T cell receptor beta chains from the same sample are listed, as sequenced in a study of shared clonotypes between healthy human individuals. Assay used: immunoSEQ multiplex PCR; TCRdb lists only in-frame clones, some missing. The sample shows roughly 500,000 clones, more than 95% of them seen only once. The sequenced material came from naive CD4+ T cells sorted from blood. Subset: CD45RA+ positively selected. The receptors were sampled from a woman aged 25 to 39 in good health.

This chain joins TRBV5-5 and TRBJ2-5, with 11 nucleotides matching TRBD1. V trimming: 0 bases; J trimming: 7 bases; junction bases outside the gene matches: 2. The germline V gene has CDR1 SGHKS and CDR2 YYEKEE (reference sequence). CDR3 length: 14 residues. CDR3 residues: CASSLGTGGLTQYF. The CDR3 nucleotides are TGTGCCAGCAGCTTGGGGACAGGGGGCCTGACCCAGTACTTC.

V gene TRBV10-3 combines with J gene TRBJ2-7; D may match TRBD1 or TRBD2 (5 bases each). The CDR3 covers 14 residues. CDR1 and CDR2 from the germline V gene are ENHRY and SYGVKD. The V gene lost 0 bases and the J gene lost 2 bases, with 8 bases spanning the gap. The CDR3, as DNA: TGTGCCATCAGTGAGTCGTGGGGACCCTACGAGCAGTACTTC. Translated, it gives CAISESWGPYEQYF.

The genes are TRBV7-9 and TRBJ1-1; no clear D. Trimming removed 5 bases at V and 0 bases at J, with 13 bases between. CDR1 and CDR2 from the germline V gene are SEHNR and FQNEAQ (reference sequence). The CDR3 loop spans 15 amino acids. CDR3 in amino acids: CASSEDGRLNTEAFF. DNA for the CDR3: TGTGCCAGCAGCGAAGACGGACGGCTGAACACTGAAGCTTTCTTT.

This clone occurred once. V is TRBV18 and J is TRBJ2-2; 7 bases align to TRBD1. The CDR3 runs 13 residues. The germline CDR1 and CDR2 sequences are KGHSH and LQKENI. V shed 10 bases, J shed 5 bases, and the junction held 7 bases outside the gene matches. CDR3 sequence reads: CATRDSITGELFF. As DNA, the CDR3 is TGTGCCACCAGGGACAGTATTACCGGGGAGCTGTTTTTT.

The J gene is TRBJ2-1, the V gene TRBV4-1; D gene unclear. This CDR3 has 14 amino acids. Between the trimmed V and J ends, which lost 0 bases and 12 bases, there was a span of 15 bases. Germline CDR1 and CDR2: MGHRA and YSYEKL. CDR3 residues: CASSQDRSLVGQFF. CDR3 nucleotides: TGCGCCAGCAGCCAAGATAGATCGTTGGTCGGGCAGTTCTTC.

This clone came up once. The chain employs TRBV13 and TRBJ2-5; weak D call: TRBD2 (5 bases). The J call may not be correct, given that the DNA end is closer to TRBJ2-7. CDR1 is PRHDT, CDR2 FYEKMQ, per germline (reference sequence). The CDR3 spans 15 residues. CDR3 in DNA: TGTGCCAGCAGCGAGCGGACTGGTAGCTCCTACGAGCAGTACTTC. Amino acid sequence: CASSERTGSSYEQYF.

The chain joins TRBV6-5 to TRBJ2-7; 7 positions agree with TRBD1. In germline, CDR1 is MNHEY, CDR2 SVGAGI. The CDR3 loop spans 14 amino acids. V shed 5 bases and J 3 bases; nucleotides not matched to a gene: 7. The CDR3 is CASSARDRVYEQYF. In DNA form, the CDR3 reads TGTGCCAGCAGTGCCCGGGACAGAGTCTACGAGCAGTACTTC.

This chain links TRBV11-3 with TRBJ2-2; D uncertain. V lost 1 base to trimming and J lost 3 bases, with 6 bases between them. Germline CDR1 and CDR2: SGHNT and YENEEA. The CDR3 consists of 14 residues. CDR3 DNA: TGTGCCAGCAGCTTAGGTCGAGACACCGGGGAGCTGTTTTTT. It codes for CASSLGRDTGELFF.

The V gene is TRBV18, the J gene TRBJ2-7; either TRBD1 or TRBD2 may fit D (5 bases each). Per germline, CDR1 KGHSH and CDR2 LQKENI. This CDR3 has 15 residues. With 4 bases removed from V and 3 bases from J, the gap between germline ends came to 16 bases. The CDR3 loop is CASSRRDVGGYEQYF. The CDR3 DNA follows: TGTGCCAGCTCACGCCGGGACGTAGGCGGCTACGAGCAGTACTTC.

CDR3 residues: CATSRQGLEQYF. DNA for the CDR3: TGTGCCACCAGCAGACAGGGGCTCGAGCAGTACTTC. V is TRBV15 and J is TRBJ2-7; TRBD1 is a possible D gene (6 bases). The V gene lost 2 bases and the J gene lost 6 bases, with 8 bases spanning the gap. The CDR3 sequence is 12 residues long. From germline, CDR1 is LNHNV and CDR2 YYDKDF (reference sequence).